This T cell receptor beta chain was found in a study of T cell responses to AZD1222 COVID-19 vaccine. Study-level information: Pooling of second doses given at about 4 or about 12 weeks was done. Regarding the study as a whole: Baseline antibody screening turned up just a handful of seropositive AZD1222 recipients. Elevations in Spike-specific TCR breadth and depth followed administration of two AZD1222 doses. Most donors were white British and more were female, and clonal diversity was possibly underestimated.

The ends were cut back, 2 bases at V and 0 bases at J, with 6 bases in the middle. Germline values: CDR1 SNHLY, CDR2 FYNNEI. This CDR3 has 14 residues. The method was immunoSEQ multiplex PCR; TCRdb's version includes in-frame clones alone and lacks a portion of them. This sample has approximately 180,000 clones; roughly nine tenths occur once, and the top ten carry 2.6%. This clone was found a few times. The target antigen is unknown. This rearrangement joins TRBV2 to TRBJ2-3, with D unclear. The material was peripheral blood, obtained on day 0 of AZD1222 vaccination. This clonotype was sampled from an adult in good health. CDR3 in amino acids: CASSEKTSTDTQYF. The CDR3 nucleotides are TGTGCCAGCAGTGAAAAGACAAGCACAGATACGCAGTATTTT. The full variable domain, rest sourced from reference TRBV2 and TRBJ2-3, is EPEVTQTPSHQVTQMGQEVILRCVPISNHLYFYWYRQILGQKVEFLVSFYNNEISEKSEIFDDQFSVERPDGSNFTLKIRSTKLEDSAMYFCASSEKTSTDTQYFGPGTRLTVL.